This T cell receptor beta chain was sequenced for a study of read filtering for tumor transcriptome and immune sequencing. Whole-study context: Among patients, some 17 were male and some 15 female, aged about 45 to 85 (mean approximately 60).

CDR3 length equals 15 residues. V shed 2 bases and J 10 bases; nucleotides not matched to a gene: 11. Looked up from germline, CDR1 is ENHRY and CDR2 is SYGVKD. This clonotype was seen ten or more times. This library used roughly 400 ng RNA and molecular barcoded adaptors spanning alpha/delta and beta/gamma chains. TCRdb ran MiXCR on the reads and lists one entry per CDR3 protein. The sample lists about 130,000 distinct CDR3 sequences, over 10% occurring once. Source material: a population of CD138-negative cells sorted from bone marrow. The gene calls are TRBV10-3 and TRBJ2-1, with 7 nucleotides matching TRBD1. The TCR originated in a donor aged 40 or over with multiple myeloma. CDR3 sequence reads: CAISEPGGPTSEQFF. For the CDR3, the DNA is TGTGCCATCAGTGAGCCAGGGGGACCGACCAGCGAGCAGTTCTTC.